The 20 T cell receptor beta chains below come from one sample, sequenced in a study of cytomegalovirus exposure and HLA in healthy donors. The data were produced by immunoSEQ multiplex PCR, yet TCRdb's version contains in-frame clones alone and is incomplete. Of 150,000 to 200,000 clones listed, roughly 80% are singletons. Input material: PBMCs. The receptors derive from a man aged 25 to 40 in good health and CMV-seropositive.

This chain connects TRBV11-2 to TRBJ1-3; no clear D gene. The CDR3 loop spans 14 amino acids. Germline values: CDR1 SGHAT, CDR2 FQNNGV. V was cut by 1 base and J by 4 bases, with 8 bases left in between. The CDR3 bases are TGTGCCAGCAGCTTAGCCCCACAGGGAAACACCATATATTTT. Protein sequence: CASSLAPQGNTIYF.

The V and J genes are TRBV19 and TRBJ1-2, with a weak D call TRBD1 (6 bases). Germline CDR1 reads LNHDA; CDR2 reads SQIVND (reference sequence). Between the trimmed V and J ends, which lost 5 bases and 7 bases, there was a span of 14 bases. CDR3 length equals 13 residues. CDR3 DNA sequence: TGTGCCAGTAGTTTTGGACCAGGGGCTGGCTACACCTTC. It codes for CASSFGPGAGYTF. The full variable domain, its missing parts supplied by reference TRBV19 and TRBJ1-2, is DGGITQSPKYLFRKEGQNVTLSCEQNLNHDAMYWYRQDPGQGLRLIYYSQIVNDFQKGDIAEGYSVSREKKESFPLTVTSAQKNPTAFYLCASSFGPGAGYTFGSGTRLTVV.

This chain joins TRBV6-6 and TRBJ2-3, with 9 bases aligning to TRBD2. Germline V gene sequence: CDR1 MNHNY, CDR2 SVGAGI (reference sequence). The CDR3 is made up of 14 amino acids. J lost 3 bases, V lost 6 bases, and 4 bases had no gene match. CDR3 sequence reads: CASSPGLATDTQYF. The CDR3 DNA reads TGTGCCAGCAGCCCGGGACTAGCTACAGATACGCAGTATTTT.

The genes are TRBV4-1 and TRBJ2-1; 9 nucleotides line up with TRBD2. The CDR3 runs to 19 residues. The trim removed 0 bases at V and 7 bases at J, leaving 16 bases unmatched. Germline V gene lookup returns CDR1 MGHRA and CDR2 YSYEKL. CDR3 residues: CASSQDPAPWREGRNEQFF. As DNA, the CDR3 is TGCGCCAGCAGCCAAGATCCCGCGCCCTGGCGGGAGGGAAGGAATGAGCAGTTCTTC.

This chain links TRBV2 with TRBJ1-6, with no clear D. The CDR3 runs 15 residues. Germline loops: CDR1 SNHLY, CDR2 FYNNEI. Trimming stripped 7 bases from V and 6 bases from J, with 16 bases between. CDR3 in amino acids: CASTIQPRGNSPLHF. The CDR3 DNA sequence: TGTGCCAGCACGATCCAGCCCCGGGGTAATTCACCCCTCCACTTT.

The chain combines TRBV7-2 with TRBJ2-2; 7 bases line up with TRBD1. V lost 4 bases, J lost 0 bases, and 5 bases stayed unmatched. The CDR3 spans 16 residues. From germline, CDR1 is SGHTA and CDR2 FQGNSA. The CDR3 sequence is CASSSYRGANTGELFF. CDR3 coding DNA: TGTGCCAGCAGCTCTTACAGGGGCGCGAACACCGGGGAGCTGTTTTTT.

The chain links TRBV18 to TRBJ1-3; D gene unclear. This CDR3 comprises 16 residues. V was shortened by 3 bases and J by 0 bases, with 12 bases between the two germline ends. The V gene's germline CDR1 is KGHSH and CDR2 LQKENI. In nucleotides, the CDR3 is TGTGCCAGCTCACCCGAGGATCTAGCCTCTGGAAACACCATATATTTT. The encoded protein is CASSPEDLASGNTIYF.

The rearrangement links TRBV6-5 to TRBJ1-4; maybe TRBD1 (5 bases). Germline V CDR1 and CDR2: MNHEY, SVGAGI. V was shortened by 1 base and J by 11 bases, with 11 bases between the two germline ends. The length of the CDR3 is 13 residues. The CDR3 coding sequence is TGTGCCAGCAGTTACTTCCAGGGTGAGAAACTGTTTTTT. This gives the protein CASSYFQGEKLFF.

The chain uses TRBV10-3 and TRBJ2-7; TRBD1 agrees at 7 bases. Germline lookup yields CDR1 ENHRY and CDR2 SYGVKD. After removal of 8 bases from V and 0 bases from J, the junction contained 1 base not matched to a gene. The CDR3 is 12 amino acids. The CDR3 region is CAIGDSSYEQYF. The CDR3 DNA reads TGTGCCATCGGGGACAGCTCCTACGAGCAGTACTTC.

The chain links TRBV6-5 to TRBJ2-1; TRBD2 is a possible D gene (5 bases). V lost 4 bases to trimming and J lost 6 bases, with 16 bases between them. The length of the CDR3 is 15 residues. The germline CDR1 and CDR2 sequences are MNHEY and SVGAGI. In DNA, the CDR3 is TGTGCCAGCAGTTCCTCGGGCGGGCCCTCCAATGAGCAGTTCTTC. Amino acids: CASSSSGGPSNEQFF.

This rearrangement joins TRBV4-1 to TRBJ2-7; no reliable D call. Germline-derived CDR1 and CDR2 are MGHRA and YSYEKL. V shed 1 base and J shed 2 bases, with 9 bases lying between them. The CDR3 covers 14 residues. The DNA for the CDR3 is TGCGCCAGCAGCCAAGTACTTACCGCCTACGAGCAGTACTTC. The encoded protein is CASSQVLTAYEQYF.

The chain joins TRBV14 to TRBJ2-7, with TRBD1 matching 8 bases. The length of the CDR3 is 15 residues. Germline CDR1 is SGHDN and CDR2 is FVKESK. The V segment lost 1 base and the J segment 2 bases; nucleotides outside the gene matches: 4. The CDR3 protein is CASSQGTGKPYEQYF. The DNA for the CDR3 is TGTGCCAGCAGCCAAGGGACAGGGAAACCCTACGAGCAGTACTTC.

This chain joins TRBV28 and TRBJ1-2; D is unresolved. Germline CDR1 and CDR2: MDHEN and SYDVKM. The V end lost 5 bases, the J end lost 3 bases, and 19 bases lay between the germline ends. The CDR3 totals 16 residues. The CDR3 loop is CASSPSQSEPYYGYTF. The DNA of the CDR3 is TGTGCCAGCAGTCCCTCACAGAGTGAACCATACTATGGCTACACCTTC.

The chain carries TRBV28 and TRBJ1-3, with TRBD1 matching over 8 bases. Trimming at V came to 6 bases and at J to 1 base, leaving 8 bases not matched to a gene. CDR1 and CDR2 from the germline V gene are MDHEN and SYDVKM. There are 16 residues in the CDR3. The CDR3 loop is CASRAQGEVSGNTIYF. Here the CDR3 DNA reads TGTGCCAGCAGGGCACAGGGGGAAGTATCTGGAAACACCATATATTTT.

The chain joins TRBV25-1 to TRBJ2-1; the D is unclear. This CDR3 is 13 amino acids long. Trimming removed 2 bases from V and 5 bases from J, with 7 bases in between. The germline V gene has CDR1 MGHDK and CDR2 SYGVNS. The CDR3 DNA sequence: TGTGCCAGCAGTGAAACACCCCACAATGAGCAGTTCTTC. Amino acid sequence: CASSETPHNEQFF.

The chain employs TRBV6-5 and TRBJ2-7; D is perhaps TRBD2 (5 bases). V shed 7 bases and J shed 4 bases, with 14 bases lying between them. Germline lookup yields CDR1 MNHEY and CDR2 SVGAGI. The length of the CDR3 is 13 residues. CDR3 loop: CASTIIPGYEQYF. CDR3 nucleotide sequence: TGTGCCAGCACCATTATACCGGGATACGAGCAGTACTTC.

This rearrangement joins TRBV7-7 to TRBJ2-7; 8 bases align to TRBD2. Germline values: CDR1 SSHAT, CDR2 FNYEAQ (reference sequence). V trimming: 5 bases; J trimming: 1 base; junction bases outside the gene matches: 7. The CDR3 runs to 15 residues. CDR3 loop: CASSDGRGGSYEQYF. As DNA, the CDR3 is TGTGCCAGCAGCGATGGCCGCGGGGGGTCCTACGAGCAGTACTTC. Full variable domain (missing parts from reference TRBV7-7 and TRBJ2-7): GAGVSQSPRYKVTKRGQDVTLRCDPISSHATLYWYQQALGQGPEFLTYFNYEAQPDKSGLPSDRFSAERPEGSISTLTIQRTEQRDSAMYRCASSDGRGGSYEQYFGPGTRLTVT.

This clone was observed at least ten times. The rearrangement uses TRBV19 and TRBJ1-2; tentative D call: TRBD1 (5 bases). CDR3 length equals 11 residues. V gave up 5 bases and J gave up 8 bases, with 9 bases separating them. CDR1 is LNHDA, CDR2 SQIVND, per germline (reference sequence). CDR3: CASSPGLGYTF. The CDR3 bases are TGTGCCAGTAGTCCGGGACTCGGCTACACCTTC.

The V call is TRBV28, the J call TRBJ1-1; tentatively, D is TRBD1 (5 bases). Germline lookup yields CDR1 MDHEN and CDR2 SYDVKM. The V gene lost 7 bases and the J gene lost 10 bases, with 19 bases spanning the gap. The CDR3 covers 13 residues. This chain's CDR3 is CASTSGGRGRAFF. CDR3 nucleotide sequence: TGTGCCAGCACCTCGGGTGGAAGGGGTCGAGCTTTCTTT. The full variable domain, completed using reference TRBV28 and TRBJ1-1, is DVKVTQSSRYLVKRTGEKVFLECVQDMDHENMFWYRQDPGLGLRLIYFSYDVKMKEKGDIPEGYSVSREKKERFSLILESASTNQTSMYLCASTSGGRGRAFFGQGTRLTVV.

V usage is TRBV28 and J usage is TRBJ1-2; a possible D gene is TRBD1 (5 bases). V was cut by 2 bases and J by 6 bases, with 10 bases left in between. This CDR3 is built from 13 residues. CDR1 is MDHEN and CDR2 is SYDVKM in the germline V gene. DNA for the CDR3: TGTGCCAGCAGTTTAACGGCAGGGAATGGCTACACCTTC. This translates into CASSLTAGNGYTF.